The 5 T cell receptor beta chains below all came from one sample that was sequenced in a study of patients and donors after allogeneic stem cell transplantation. Each CDR3 protein gets one entry after TCRdb re-called the RT-PCR reads with MiXCR. In the table there are around 150,000 distinct CDR3 sequences, approximately 40% of which are singletons. The sample consisted of blood, either unsorted or a sorted T cell fraction (not recorded which). The source is a human donor who was either an allogeneic HSCT recipient or a stem cell or donor lymphocyte infusion donor (not recorded which). It is not recorded whose cells these are; they may come from a transplant donor.

This sequence joins TRBV5-5 and TRBJ1-2, with D possibly being TRBD1 (6 bases). CDR3 size: 13 residues. Trimming removed 1 base at V and 7 bases at J, with 11 bases between. The germline gives CDR1 SGHKS, CDR2 YYEKEE (reference sequence). CDR3 nucleotides: TGTGCCAGCAGCTTGAGGCAGGGGCCTGGCTACACCTTC. Translating gives CASSLRQGPGYTF. The full variable domain, its missing parts supplied by reference TRBV5-5 and TRBJ1-2, is DAGVTQSPTHLIKTRGQQVTLRCSPISGHKSVSWYQQVLGQGPQFIFQYYEKEERGRGNFPDRFSARQFPNYSSELNVNALLLGDSALYLCASSLRQGPGYTFGSGTRLTVV.

This clonotype was seen repeatedly, ten times or more. CDR3 loop: CASSLAIANYGYTF. CDR3 coding DNA: TGTGCCAGCAGTTTAGCGATAGCTAACTATGGCTACACCTTC. The chain carries TRBV12-3 or TRBV12-4 and TRBJ1-2; D unclear. V lost 0 bases and J lost 0, with 5 bases in between. There are 14 residues in the CDR3.

In its sample, this clonotype was seen a few times. The chain recombines TRBV9 with TRBJ1-1; D not resolved. There are 13 residues in the CDR3. Germline values: CDR1 SGDLS, CDR2 YYNGEE. Trimming removed 6 bases at V and 2 bases at J, with 11 bases between. Written as DNA, the CDR3 is TGTGCCAGCACTCCTGATCTAAACACTGAAGCTTTCTTT. Its translation: CASTPDLNTEAFF.

The genes are TRBV28 and TRBJ2-7; maybe TRBD1 (6 bases). Trimming removed 6 bases at V and 0 bases at J, with 18 bases between. Germline CDR1 reads MDHEN; CDR2 reads SYDVKM. The CDR3 contains 16 residues. The CDR3, as DNA: TGTGCCAGCAGGGGTCCCCGGGACAAGAGCTCCTACGAGCAGTACTTC. Protein: CASRGPRDKSSYEQYF.

The chain employs TRBV2 and TRBJ1-5; D not resolved. V lost 7 bases, J lost 2 bases, and 15 bases lay in between. Germline-derived CDR1 and CDR2 are SNHLY and FYNNEI. The CDR3 runs 15 residues. The CDR3 DNA reads TGTGCCAGCACCGAACGGAGGGCAGGCAATCAGCCCCAGCATTTT. Encoded protein: CASTERRAGNQPQHF.